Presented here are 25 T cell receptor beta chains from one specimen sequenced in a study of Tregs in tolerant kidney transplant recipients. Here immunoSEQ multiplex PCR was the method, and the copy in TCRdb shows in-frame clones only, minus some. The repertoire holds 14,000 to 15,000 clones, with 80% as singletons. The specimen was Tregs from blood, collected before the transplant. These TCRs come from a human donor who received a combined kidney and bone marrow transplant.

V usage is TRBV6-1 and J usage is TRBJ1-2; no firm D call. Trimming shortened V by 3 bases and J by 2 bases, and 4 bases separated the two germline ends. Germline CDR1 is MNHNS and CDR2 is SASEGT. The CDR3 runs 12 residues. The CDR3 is CASSEGNYGYTF. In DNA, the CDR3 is TGTGCCAGCAGTGAGGGCAACTATGGCTACACCTTC.

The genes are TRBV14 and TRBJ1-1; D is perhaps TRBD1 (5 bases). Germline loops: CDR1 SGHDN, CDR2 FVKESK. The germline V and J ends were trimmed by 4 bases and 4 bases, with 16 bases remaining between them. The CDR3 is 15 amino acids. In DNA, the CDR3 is TGTGCCAGCAGCCTACCACATCAGGGAGGCACTGAAGCTTTCTTT. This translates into CASSLPHQGGTEAFF.

CDR3 nucleotides: TGTGCCAGCAGCTTTCGCGGGAGGTACAATGAGCAGTTCTTC. It translates to CASSFRGRYNEQFF. J is TRBJ2-1 and V is TRBV7-9; 8 positions match TRBD2. The germline V gene has CDR1 SEHNR and CDR2 FQNEAQ (reference sequence). The CDR3 sequence is 14 residues long. The V and J ends lost 3 bases and 4 bases, in that order; junction bases with no gene match: 2.

CDR3 loop: CASSRTLTGELFF. The CDR3 bases are TGTGCCAGCAGCCGGACACTTACCGGGGAGCTGTTTTTT. V gene TRBV5-6 combines with J gene TRBJ2-2; D is possibly TRBD1 (5 bases). The CDR3 is made up of 13 amino acids. The germline V gene has CDR1 SGHDT and CDR2 YYEEEE. Trimming stripped 4 bases from V and 5 bases from J, with 9 bases between.

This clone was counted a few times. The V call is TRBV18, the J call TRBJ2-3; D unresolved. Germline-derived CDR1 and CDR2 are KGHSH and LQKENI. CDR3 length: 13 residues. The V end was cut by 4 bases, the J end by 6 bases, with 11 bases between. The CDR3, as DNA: TGTGCCAGCTCACTTCTCCGGTCGGATACGCAGTATTTT. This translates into CASSLLRSDTQYF.

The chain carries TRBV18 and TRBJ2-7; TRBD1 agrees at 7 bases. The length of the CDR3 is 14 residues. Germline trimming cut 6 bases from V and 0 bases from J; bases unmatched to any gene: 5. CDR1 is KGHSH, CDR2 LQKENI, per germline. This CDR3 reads CASSQKGASYEQYF. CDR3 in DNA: TGTGCCAGCTCCCAAAAGGGGGCCTCCTACGAGCAGTACTTC.

The CDR3: CASSLGHTDTQYF. In nucleotides, the CDR3 is TGTGCCAGCAGCTTAGGGCACACAGATACGCAGTATTTT. V and J are TRBV11-3 and TRBJ2-3; unclear D gene. Trimming stripped 1 base from V and 2 bases from J, with 4 bases between. The CDR3 consists of 13 residues. Germline V gene sequence: CDR1 SGHNT, CDR2 YENEEA.

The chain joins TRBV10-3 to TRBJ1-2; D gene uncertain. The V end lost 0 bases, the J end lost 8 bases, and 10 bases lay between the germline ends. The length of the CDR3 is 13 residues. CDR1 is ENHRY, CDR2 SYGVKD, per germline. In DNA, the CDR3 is TGTGCCATCAGTGAGTCGGAGGGCTACGGCTACACCTTC. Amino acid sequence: CAISESEGYGYTF.

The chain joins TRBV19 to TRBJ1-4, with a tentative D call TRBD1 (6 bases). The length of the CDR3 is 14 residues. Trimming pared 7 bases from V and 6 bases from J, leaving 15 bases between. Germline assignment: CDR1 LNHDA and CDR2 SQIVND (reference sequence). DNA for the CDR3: TGTGCCAGTATGCGGACAGATCGATATGAAAAACTGTTTTTT. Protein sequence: CASMRTDRYEKLFF. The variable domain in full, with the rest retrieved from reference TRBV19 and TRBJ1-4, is DGGITQSPKYLFRKEGQNVTLSCEQNLNHDAMYWYRQDPGQGLRLIYYSQIVNDFQKGDIAEGYSVSREKKESFPLTVTSAQKNPTAFYLCASMRTDRYEKLFFGSGTQLSVL.

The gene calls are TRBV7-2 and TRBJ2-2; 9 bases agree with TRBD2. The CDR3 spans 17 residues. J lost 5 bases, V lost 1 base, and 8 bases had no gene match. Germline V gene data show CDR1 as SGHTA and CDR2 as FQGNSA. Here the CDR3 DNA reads TGTGCCAGCAGCTTAGTTTATGGACTAGCGAGGACCGGGGAGCTGTTTTTT. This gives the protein CASSLVYGLARTGELFF.

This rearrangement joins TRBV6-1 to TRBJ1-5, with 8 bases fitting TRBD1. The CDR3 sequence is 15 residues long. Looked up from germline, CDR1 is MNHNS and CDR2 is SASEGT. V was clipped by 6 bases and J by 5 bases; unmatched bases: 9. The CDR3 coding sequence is TGTGCCAGCAGAACGACCCACAGGGGGGATCAGCCCCAGCATTTT. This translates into CASRTTHRGDQPQHF.

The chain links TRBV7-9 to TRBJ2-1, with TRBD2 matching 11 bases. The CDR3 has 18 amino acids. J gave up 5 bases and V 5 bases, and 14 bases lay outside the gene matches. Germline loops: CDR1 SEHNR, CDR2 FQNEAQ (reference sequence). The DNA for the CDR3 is TGTGCCAGCAGCCAAGTACTATTAACTAGCGGGAGAAACAATGAGCAGTTCTTC. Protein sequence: CASSQVLLTSGRNNEQFF.

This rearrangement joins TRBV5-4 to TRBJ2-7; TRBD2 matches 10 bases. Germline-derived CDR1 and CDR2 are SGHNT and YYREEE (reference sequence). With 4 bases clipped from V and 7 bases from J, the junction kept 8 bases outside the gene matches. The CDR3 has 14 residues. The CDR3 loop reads CASSRAGGPGEQYF. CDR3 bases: TGTGCCAGCAGCCGAGCGGGAGGGCCGGGGGAGCAGTACTTC.

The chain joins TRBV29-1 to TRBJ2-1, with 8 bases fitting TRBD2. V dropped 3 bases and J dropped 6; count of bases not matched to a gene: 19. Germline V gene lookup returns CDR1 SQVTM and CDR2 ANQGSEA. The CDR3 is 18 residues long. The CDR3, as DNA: TGCAGCGTTGACTCGGCCGGGAGGGCCCGGGGGCGTGTCAATGAGCAGTTCTTC. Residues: CSVDSAGRARGRVNEQFF.

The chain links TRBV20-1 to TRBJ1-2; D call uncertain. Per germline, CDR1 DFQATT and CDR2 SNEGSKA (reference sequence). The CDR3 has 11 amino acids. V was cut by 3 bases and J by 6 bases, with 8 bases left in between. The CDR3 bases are TGCAGTGCTAGGCGGATCCATGGCTACACCTTC. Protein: CSARRIHGYTF.

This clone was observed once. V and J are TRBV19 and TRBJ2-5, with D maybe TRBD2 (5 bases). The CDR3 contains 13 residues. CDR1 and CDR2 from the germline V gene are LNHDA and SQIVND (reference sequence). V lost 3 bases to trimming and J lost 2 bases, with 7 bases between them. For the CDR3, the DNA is TGTGCCAGTAGTATCGGGGAACAAGAGACCCAGTACTTC. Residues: CASSIGEQETQYF.

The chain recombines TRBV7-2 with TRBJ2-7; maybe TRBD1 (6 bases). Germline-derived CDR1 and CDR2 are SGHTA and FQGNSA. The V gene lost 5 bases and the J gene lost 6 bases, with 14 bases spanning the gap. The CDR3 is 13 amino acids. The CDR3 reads CASSPQGIGEQYF. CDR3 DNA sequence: TGTGCCAGCAGCCCACAGGGAATCGGCGAGCAGTACTTC.

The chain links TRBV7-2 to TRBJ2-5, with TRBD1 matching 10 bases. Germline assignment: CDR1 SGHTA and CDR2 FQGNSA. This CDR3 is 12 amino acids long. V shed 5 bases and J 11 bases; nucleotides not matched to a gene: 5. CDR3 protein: CASSRTGGSQYF. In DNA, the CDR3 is TGTGCCAGCAGCAGGACAGGGGGTTCGCAGTACTTC.

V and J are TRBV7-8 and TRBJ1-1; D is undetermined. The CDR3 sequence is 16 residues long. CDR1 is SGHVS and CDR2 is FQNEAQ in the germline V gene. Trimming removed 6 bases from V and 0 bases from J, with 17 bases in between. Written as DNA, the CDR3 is TGTGCCAGCAGTACCGGTGTCTCTTTAATGAACACTGAAGCTTTCTTT. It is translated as CASSTGVSLMNTEAFF.

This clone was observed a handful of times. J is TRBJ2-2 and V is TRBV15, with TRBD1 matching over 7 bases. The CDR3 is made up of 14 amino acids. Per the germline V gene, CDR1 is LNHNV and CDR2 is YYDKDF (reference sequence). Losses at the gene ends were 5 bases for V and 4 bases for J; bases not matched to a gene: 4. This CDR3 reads CATSRGQITGELFF. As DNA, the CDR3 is TGTGCCACCAGCCGGGGACAGATCACCGGGGAGCTGTTTTTT.

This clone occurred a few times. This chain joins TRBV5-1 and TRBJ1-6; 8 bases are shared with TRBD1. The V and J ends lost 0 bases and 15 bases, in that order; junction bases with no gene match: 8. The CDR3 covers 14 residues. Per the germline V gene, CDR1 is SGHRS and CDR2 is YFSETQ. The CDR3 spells CASSLAVGQGLLHF. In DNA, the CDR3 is TGCGCCAGCAGCTTGGCCGTAGGACAGGGTCTCCTCCACTTT.

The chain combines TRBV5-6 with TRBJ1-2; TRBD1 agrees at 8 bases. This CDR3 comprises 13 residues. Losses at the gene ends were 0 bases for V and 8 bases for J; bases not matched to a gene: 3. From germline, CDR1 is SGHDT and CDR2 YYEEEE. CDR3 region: CASSLDRGSGYTF. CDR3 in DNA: TGTGCCAGCAGCTTGGACAGGGGGAGCGGCTACACCTTC.

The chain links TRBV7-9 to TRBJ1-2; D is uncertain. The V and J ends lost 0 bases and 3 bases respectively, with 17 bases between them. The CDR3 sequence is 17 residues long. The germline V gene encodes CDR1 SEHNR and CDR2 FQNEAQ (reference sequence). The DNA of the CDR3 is TGTGCCAGCAGCTTAGCGCATGGTGGAGGGCAAGACTATGGCTACACCTTC. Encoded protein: CASSLAHGGGQDYGYTF. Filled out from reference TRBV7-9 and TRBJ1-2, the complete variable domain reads DTGVSQNPRHKITKRGQNVTFRCDPISEHNRLYWYRQTLGQGPEFLTYFQNEAQLEKSRLLSDRFSAERPKGSFSTLEIQRTEQGDSAMYLCASSLAHGGGQDYGYTFGSGTRLTVV.

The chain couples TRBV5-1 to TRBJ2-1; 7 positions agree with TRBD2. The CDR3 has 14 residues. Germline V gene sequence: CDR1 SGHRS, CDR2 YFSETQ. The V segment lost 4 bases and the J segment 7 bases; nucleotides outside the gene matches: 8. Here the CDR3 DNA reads TGCGCCAGCAGCCCTGTGACTAGCTCGAATGAGCAGTTCTTC. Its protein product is CASSPVTSSNEQFF. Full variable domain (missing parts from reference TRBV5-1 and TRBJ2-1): KAGVTQTPRYLIKTRGQQVTLSCSPISGHRSVSWYQQTPGQGLQFLFEYFSETQRNKGNFPGRFSGRQFSNSRSEMNVSTLELGDSALYLCASSPVTSSNEQFFGPGTRLTVL.

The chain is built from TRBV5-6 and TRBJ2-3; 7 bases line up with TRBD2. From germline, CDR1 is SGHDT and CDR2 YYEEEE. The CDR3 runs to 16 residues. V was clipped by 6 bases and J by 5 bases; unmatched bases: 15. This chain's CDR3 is CASTTAGSIAGDTQYF. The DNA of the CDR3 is TGTGCCAGCACCACCGCCGGGAGCATAGCGGGAGATACGCAGTATTTT.